Listed below are T cell receptor beta chains from one sample, sequenced in a study of Ad26.COV2.S vaccination and SARS-CoV-2 variants. Here immunoSEQ multiplex PCR was the method, and the copy in TCRdb shows in-frame clones only, minus some. The table includes roughly 400,000 clones, around 92% detected once. Sequencing was performed on peripheral blood, taken in a trial of Ad26.COV2.S vaccine versus placebo. The receptors were gathered from a person between 18 and 59 years old who received the Ad26.COV2.S COVID-19 vaccine or a placebo. Both conserved end residues are part of each CDR3. A D gene is named only where the DNA matches it firmly. Clone size is stated in some rows and not others, as once, few, many or a class when expanded.

D gene	clone size	V gene	J gene	CDR3 DNA	CDR3 protein
TRBD1	NA	TRBV4-1	TRBJ2-3	TGCGCCAGCAGCCGGGGACAGGGCGCTAGCACAGATACGCAGTATTTT	CASSRGQGASTDTQYF
NA	NA	TRBV28	TRBJ1-2	TGTGCCAGCAGTTTAGGCAGATCTAACTATGGCTACACCTTC	CASSLGRSNYGYTF
NA	NA	TRBV5-1	TRBJ2-3	TGCGCCAGCAGCGATTCAGGAGATACTAGCACAGATACGCAGTATTTT	CASSDSGDTSTDTQYF
TRBD2	NA	TRBV18	TRBJ2-5	TGTGCCAGCTCACCGGGACTTCTAGCGGGGCAAGAGACCCAGTACTTC	CASSPGLLAGQETQYF
NA	few	TRBV6-5	TRBJ1-5	TGTGCCAGCAGTTACTCTTTCAGCAATCAGCCCCAGCATTTT	CASSYSFSNQPQHF
TRBD2	NA	TRBV11-2	TRBJ2-7	TGTGCCAGCAGCTCCCTCCAGGGACTAGCTGGGGAGCAGTACTTC	CASSSLQGLAGEQYF
TRBD2	NA	TRBV19	TRBJ2-7	TGTGCCAGTAGTATGGACAGCGGGGGAAGCTCCTACGAGCAGTACTTC	CASSMDSGGSSYEQYF
TRBD2	NA	TRBV20-1	TRBJ2-3	TGCAGTGCTAGTGGTCTAGCGGGGACCACAGATACGCAGTATTTT	CSASGLAGTTDTQYF
NA	NA	TRBV11-3	TRBJ2-7	TGTGCCAGCAGCCTTACGGGGCTCGGCGAGCAGTACTTC	CASSLTGLGEQYF
TRBD1	NA	TRBV30	TRBJ1-5	TGTGCCTGGGACAGGGACGGTCAGCCCCAGCATTTT	CAWDRDGQPQHF
NA	NA	TRBV7-8	TRBJ1-6	TGTGCCAGCACCGTAGCCAGGACTAATTCACCCCTCCACTTT	CASTVARTNSPLHF
NA	NA	TRBV7-2	TRBJ1-1	TGTGCCAGCAGCTCCCAGCCGAGTGTAGACACTGAAGCTTTCTTT	CASSSQPSVDTEAFF
NA	NA	TRBV4-1	TRBJ2-4	TGCGCCAGCAGCCAATGGGGAGAGGAGAACATTCAGTACTTC	CASSQWGEENIQYF
NA	NA	TRBV28	TRBJ1-1	TGTGCCAGCAGTTTAAGGCACACTGAAGCTTTCTTT	CASSLRHTEAFF
NA	NA	TRBV29-1	TRBJ1-2	TGCAGCGCTGAAGGGGCGGAGGATGTTTATGGCTACACCTTC	CSAEGAEDVYGYTF
NA	NA	TRBV5-5	TRBJ1-1	TGTGCCAGCAGCTTGCCAGGCAACTGGGCTTTCTTT	CASSLPGNWAFF
NA	NA	TRBV11-2	TRBJ1-3	TGTGCCAGCAGCTCGGGAACCCCCATATATTTT	CASSSGTPIYF
NA	few	TRBV7-9	TRBJ1-2	TGTGCCAGCAGCTCCCCGGGAGATGGCTACACCTTC	CASSSPGDGYTF
NA	NA	TRBV7-9	TRBJ1-2	TGTGCCAGCAGCCCCACCTCTACGCAGGGCGGCTATGGCTACACCTTC	CASSPTSTQGGYGYTF
TRBD2	NA	TRBV4-1	TRBJ2-7	TGCGCCAGCAGCCAAGAAGACGCTAGCGGGGGTACCTACGAGCAGTACTTC	CASSQEDASGGTYEQYF
NA	NA	TRBV14	TRBJ1-1	TGTGCCAGCAGCCAAGGGTTGAGGCTGAACACTGAAGCTTTCTTT	CASSQGLRLNTEAFF
TRBD1	once	TRBV9	TRBJ1-4	TGTGCCAGCAGCGCCGGGACAGCCGAAAAACTGTTTTTT	CASSAGTAEKLFF
NA	NA	TRBV5-1	TRBJ2-5	TGCGCCAGCAGCTTGGCTTTCTGGGCGGGGATGGGGACCCAGTACTTC	CASSLAFWAGMGTQYF
NA	NA	TRBV29-1	TRBJ1-2	TGCAGCGTTGCCGTGATGGGCGGCTACACCTTC	CSVAVMGGYTF
NA	NA	TRBV18	TRBJ2-1	TGTGCCAGCTCACCAAGGGGGTACGGAACAGGTGAGCAGTTCTTC	CASSPRGYGTGEQFF
NA	NA	TRBV18	TRBJ1-1	TGTGCCAGCTCACAACCGGGACGGGAGTCTACTGAAGCTTTCTTT	CASSQPGRESTEAFF
TRBD1	NA	TRBV11-2	TRBJ1-2	TGTGCCAGCAGCTCTCCGAAACAGGGGTTGAATGGCTACACCTTC	CASSSPKQGLNGYTF
TRBD1	NA	TRBV4-3	TRBJ2-7	TGCGCCAGCAGCCAGTCCCGGGACAGTCAGTACGAGCAGTACTTC	CASSQSRDSQYEQYF
NA	NA	TRBV5-6	TRBJ1-1	TGTGCCAGCAGCTTGCGGCCGCTTGAAGCTTTCTTT	CASSLRPLEAFF
NA	NA	TRBV7-2	TRBJ1-3	TGTGCCAGCAGCTTACAGGGCCGGCCTGGAAACACCATATATTTT	CASSLQGRPGNTIYF
TRBD1	NA	TRBV30	TRBJ1-1	TGTGCCTGGAGTGTACTGGGACAGGAAGCTTTCTTT	CAWSVLGQEAFF
NA	NA	TRBV9	TRBJ2-6	TGTGCCAGCAGCGTAGGCTGGGGAACTGGGGCCAACGTCCTGACTTTC	CASSVGWGTGANVLTF
NA	NA	TRBV7-8	TRBJ1-1	TGTGCCAGCAGCTTAGGACGGAATTCAGGGGCCACTGAAGCTTTCTTT	CASSLGRNSGATEAFF
NA	NA	TRBV25-1	TRBJ1-2	TGTGCCAGCAGTGAAATCAACAGGGTGGGATATGGCTACACCTTC	CASSEINRVGYGYTF
NA	NA	TRBV6-5	TRBJ2-2	TGTGCCAGCAGTTCCCGACGTAACACCGGGGAGCTGTTTTTT	CASSSRRNTGELFF
NA	NA	TRBV19	TRBJ2-5	TGTGCCAGTAGCGACCCAACCAAAGAGACCCAGTACTTC	CASSDPTKETQYF
NA	NA	TRBV6-5	TRBJ2-5	TGTGCCAGCAGCAAGGGGCCAAGAAGAGAGACCCAGTACTTC	CASSKGPRRETQYF
NA	NA	TRBV11-3	TRBJ1-1	TGTGCCAGCAGCCAATACTGGGGGGCTGAAGCTTTCTTT	CASSQYWGAEAFF
TRBD2	NA	TRBV5-1	TRBJ2-1	TGCGCCAGCAGCCGGCTAGCGGGGCTATCCTACAATGAGCAGTTCTTC	CASSRLAGLSYNEQFF
NA	NA	TRBV4-3	TRBJ2-7	TGCGCCAGCAGCCACACGCTGGGACAAGTCTACGAGCAGTACTTC	CASSHTLGQVYEQYF
NA	NA	TRBV7-9	TRBJ1-4	TGTGCCAGCAGCCCCGACAGGATATATGAAAAACTGTTTTTT	CASSPDRIYEKLFF